Below are 21 T cell receptor beta chains sequenced from a single sample in a study of shared T cell receptors in the human thymus. Generated by immunoSEQ multiplex PCR, the TCRdb table keeps only in-frame clones and is missing some. The table lists hundreds of thousands of clones, 75% to 80% of them singletons. This sample also appeared in a second study, on human thymus T cells.

Sequencing was carried out using thymocytes. Receptors were obtained from a boy in the first two years of life with a congenital heart defect.

The CDR3 spells CAIGGWGSFFLYNEQFF. CDR3 DNA: TGTGCCATCGGAGGGTGGGGCAGCTTCTTTCTTTACAATGAGCAGTTCTTC. This chain uses TRBV10-3 with TRBJ2-1; weak D call: TRBD2 (6 bases). The CDR3 consists of 17 residues. Germline CDR1 is ENHRY and CDR2 is SYGVKD. V gave up 8 bases and J gave up 4 bases, with 24 bases separating them.

The V call is TRBV27, the J call TRBJ2-1, with TRBD2 as a possible D gene (5 bases). Germline CDR1 reads MNHEY; CDR2 reads SMNVEV (reference sequence). V was pared by 5 bases and J by 3 bases, with 20 bases between. This CDR3 comprises 17 residues. The CDR3 sequence: CASSPLGGRKIYNEQFF. CDR3 nucleotide sequence: TGTGCCAGCAGTCCCCTTGGAGGACGCAAGATCTACAATGAGCAGTTCTTC.

The CDR3 reads CASHKGLAGVRDTQYF. The CDR3 DNA follows: TGTGCCAGTCACAAAGGACTAGCGGGAGTTCGAGATACGCAGTATTTT. The rearrangement uses TRBV10-3 and TRBJ2-3; TRBD2 matches 13 bases. The CDR3 is 16 amino acids. CDR1 and CDR2 (germline): ENHRY, SYGVKD. The trim removed 10 bases at V and 5 bases at J, leaving 12 bases unmatched.

This clone occurred a few times. This sequence joins TRBV6-5 and TRBJ2-7; D may be TRBD2 (6 bases). The ends were cut back, 3 bases at V and 2 bases at J, with 14 bases in the middle. The CDR3 is 15 amino acids. Germline V gene data show CDR1 as MNHEY and CDR2 as SVGAGI. DNA for the CDR3: TGTGCCAGCAGTTATGGCCTAGCGCCAGCCTACGAGCAGTACTTC. The encoded protein is CASSYGLAPAYEQYF.

The rearrangement uses TRBV11-3 and TRBJ2-1, with TRBD2 matching 8 bases. Germline trimming cut 5 bases from V and 0 bases from J; bases unmatched to any gene: 6. Looked up from germline, CDR1 is SGHNT and CDR2 is YENEEA. The CDR3 loop spans 16 amino acids. Here the CDR3 reads CASSLPSGSSYNEQFF. CDR3 coding DNA: TGTGCCAGCAGCCTACCCAGCGGGAGCTCCTACAATGAGCAGTTCTTC.

The chain links TRBV5-1 to TRBJ2-1; 11 positions match TRBD2. The germline CDR1 and CDR2 sequences are SGHRS and YFSETQ. This CDR3 is built from 15 residues. The J segment lost 8 bases and the V segment lost 4 bases, leaving 8 bases of the junction unmatched. The DNA for the CDR3 is TGCGCCAGCAGCGACGGACTAGCGGGCGCCCATGAGCAGTTCTTC. Encoded protein: CASSDGLAGAHEQFF.

The gene calls are TRBV27 and TRBJ2-1, with 7 bases lining up with TRBD2. The CDR3 is made up of 16 amino acids. J lost 8 bases, V lost 0 bases, and 10 bases had no gene match. Germline lookup yields CDR1 MNHEY and CDR2 SMNVEV (reference sequence). CDR3 sequence: CASSLSMRGSGDEQFF. CDR3 sequence (DNA): TGTGCCAGCAGTTTATCGATGCGCGGGAGTGGGGATGAGCAGTTCTTC.

The chain employs TRBV7-2 and TRBJ2-6, with D maybe TRBD2 (5 bases). CDR1 and CDR2 from the germline V gene are SGHTA and FQGNSA. The CDR3 runs 16 residues. V was trimmed by 2 bases and J by 0 bases, leaving 8 bases between them. The CDR3 sequence is CASSLRGYSGANVLTF. The CDR3 bases are TGTGCCAGCAGCTTACGGGGATACTCTGGGGCCAACGTCCTGACTTTC.

V gene TRBV18 combines with J gene TRBJ2-4; TRBD2 might be the D (6 bases). Looked up from germline, CDR1 is KGHSH and CDR2 is LQKENI. V lost 6 bases to trimming and J lost 1 base, with 19 bases between them. The CDR3 consists of 17 residues. Here the CDR3 reads CASSQAWGGVAKNIQYF. The CDR3 region has the DNA TGTGCCAGCTCCCAGGCTTGGGGAGGCGTTGCCAAAAACATTCAGTACTTC.

The J gene is TRBJ2-1, the V gene TRBV7-9; 11 nucleotides agree with TRBD2. Germline V gives CDR1 SEHNR, CDR2 FQNEAQ (reference sequence). V lost 2 bases, J lost 9 bases, and 6 bases stayed unmatched. This CDR3 is 15 amino acids long. CDR3 loop: CASSLRVAGGGEQFF. The CDR3 nucleotides read TGTGCCAGCAGCTTACGGGTAGCGGGAGGGGGTGAGCAGTTCTTC.

This clone has only a few counts. The chain combines TRBV11-2 with TRBJ2-7; 9 bases fit TRBD2. J gave up 3 bases and V 5 bases, and 17 bases lay outside the gene matches. In germline, CDR1 is SGHAT, CDR2 FQNNGV. The CDR3 totals 18 residues. In DNA, the CDR3 is TGTGCCAGCAGCCATCCCGCGGGGTCGGCGGGAGGGTACTACGAGCAGTACTTC. Protein product: CASSHPAGSAGGYYEQYF.

This chain joins TRBV7-2 and TRBJ1-2; 7 bases match TRBD1. The CDR3 runs 16 residues. V was clipped by 1 base and J by 6 bases; unmatched bases: 11. From germline, CDR1 is SGHTA and CDR2 FQGNSA. CDR3: CASSLGGQGDRDGYTF. The CDR3 nucleotides are TGTGCCAGCAGCTTAGGAGGGCAGGGGGATCGGGATGGCTACACCTTC.

The chain joins TRBV4-1 to TRBJ1-3; perhaps TRBD1 as D (5 bases). Trimming pared 5 bases from V and 0 bases from J, leaving 17 bases between. The germline gives CDR1 MGHRA, CDR2 YSYEKL. This CDR3 comprises 17 residues. CDR3 loop: CASSSFEGTNSGNTIYF. The CDR3 bases are TGCGCCAGCAGCTCCTTTGAGGGGACTAACTCTGGAAACACCATATATTTT.

CDR3 residues: CASSYRGVRGNTIYF. CDR3 bases: TGTGCCAGCAGTTACAGGGGAGTAAGGGGAAACACCATATATTTT. The V and J genes are TRBV28 and TRBJ1-3; 7 nucleotides match TRBD1. The germline gives CDR1 MDHEN, CDR2 SYDVKM. V shed 4 bases, J shed 4 bases, and the junction held 7 bases outside the gene matches. CDR3 size: 15 residues.

This clone was seen once. This chain uses TRBV19 with TRBJ1-2; D gene unclear. The germline gives CDR1 LNHDA, CDR2 SQIVND (reference sequence). This CDR3 comprises 13 residues. The V and J ends lost 1 base and 4 bases respectively, with 7 bases between them. CDR3 coding DNA: TGTGCCAGTAGTATAGTTCCTCCCTATGGCTACACCTTC. Amino acids: CASSIVPPYGYTF.

This chain joins TRBV7-8 and TRBJ2-2; D gene ambiguous. The CDR3 runs to 14 residues. CDR1 and CDR2 (germline): SGHVS, FQNEAQ. The V and J ends lost 7 bases and 7 bases respectively, with 16 bases between them. The CDR3 DNA follows: TGTGCCAGCATCCCGACGGGTATGGGCGGGGAGCTGTTTTTT. Its translation: CASIPTGMGGELFF.

This clone was seen more than once but under ten times. The chain carries TRBV10-1 and TRBJ2-1; D perhaps matches TRBD1 (6 bases). V gave up 5 bases and J gave up 2 bases, with 13 bases separating them. In germline, CDR1 is WNHNN, CDR2 SYGVQD (reference sequence). This CDR3 spans 15 amino acids. The CDR3, as DNA: TGCGCCAGCAGTCTGGGGACAAGAGCCTACAATGAGCAGTTCTTC. Translated: CASSLGTRAYNEQFF.

The chain carries TRBV11-2 and TRBJ2-1; 9 positions agree with TRBD2. V trimming: 0 bases; J trimming: 7 bases; junction bases outside the gene matches: 10. In germline, CDR1 is SGHAT, CDR2 FQNNGV. The CDR3 runs to 17 residues. The CDR3 loop is CASSLDTVAGVSNEQFF. Here the CDR3 DNA reads TGTGCCAGCAGCTTAGACACCGTAGCGGGAGTGAGTAATGAGCAGTTCTTC.

The chain employs TRBV5-4 and TRBJ2-1, with 8 bases aligning to TRBD1. There are 16 residues in the CDR3. With 2 bases clipped from V and 4 bases from J, the junction kept 8 bases outside the gene matches. Germline assignment: CDR1 SGHNT and CDR2 YYREEE (reference sequence). The CDR3 loop is CASSLRRTGRYNEQFF. As DNA, the CDR3 is TGTGCCAGCAGCTTACGTCGGACAGGGAGGTACAATGAGCAGTTCTTC.

The V call is TRBV27, the J call TRBJ2-7; tentative D call: TRBD2 (5 bases). The V and J ends lost 5 bases and 0 bases respectively, with 14 bases between them. Germline assignment: CDR1 MNHEY and CDR2 SMNVEV (reference sequence). This CDR3 has 15 residues. CDR3 region: CASSPTRGSSYEQYF. The CDR3 DNA sequence: TGTGCCAGCAGTCCTACTAGAGGTAGCTCCTACGAGCAGTACTTC.

CDR3: CASSARDRCYEQYF. CDR3 DNA sequence: TGTGCCAGCAGTGCCCGGGACAGGTGCTACGAGCAGTACTTC. This sequence joins TRBV27 and TRBJ2-7, with TRBD1 matching over 8 bases. The CDR3 extends over 14 amino acids. V lost 5 bases and J lost 3; bases outside the gene matches: 6. Germline V gives CDR1 MNHEY, CDR2 SMNVEV (reference sequence).